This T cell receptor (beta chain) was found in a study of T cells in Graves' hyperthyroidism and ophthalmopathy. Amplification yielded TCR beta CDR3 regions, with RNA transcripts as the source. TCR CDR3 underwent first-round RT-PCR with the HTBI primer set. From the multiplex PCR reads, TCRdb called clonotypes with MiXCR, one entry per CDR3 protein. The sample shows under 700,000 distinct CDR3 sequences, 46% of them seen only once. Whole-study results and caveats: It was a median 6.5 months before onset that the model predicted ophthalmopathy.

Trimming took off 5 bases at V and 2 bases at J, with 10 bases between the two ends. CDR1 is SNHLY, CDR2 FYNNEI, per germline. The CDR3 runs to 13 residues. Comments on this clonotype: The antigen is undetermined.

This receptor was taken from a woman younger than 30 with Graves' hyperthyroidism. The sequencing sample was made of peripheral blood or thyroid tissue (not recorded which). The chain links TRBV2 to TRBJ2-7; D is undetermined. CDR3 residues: CASSFKGTYEQYF. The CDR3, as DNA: TGTGCCAGCAGTTTTAAAGGGACCTACGAGCAGTACTTC.